A selection of T cell receptor beta chains follows, all from one sample in a study of identical twins. TCRdb reanalysed the 5' RACE reads using MiXCR and keeps one entry per CDR3 protein. The table records approximately 700,000 distinct CDR3 sequences, about 20% of them present only once. The sample also formed part of further work on T cells expressing NK-cell markers.

The sequenced sample consisted of PBMCs. All receptors derive from a woman aged 18-29 years in good health. CDR3s include the opening cysteine and the closing phenylalanine or tryptophan. Each record gives: D gene, clone size, V gene, J gene, CDR3 DNA, CDR3 protein. The D gene is left open where the match is weak. Size is stated for part of the rows, as once, few or many counts, or as a class when the clone is expanded.

-	-	TRBV5-6	TRBJ2-5	TGTGCCAGCAGCTTGGCGGTGGACCCAGAGACCCAGTACTTC	CASSLAVDPETQYF
-	-	TRBV11-3	TRBJ2-7	TGTGCCAGCAGCCGTCGCGCCTACGAGCAGTACTTC	CASSRRAYEQYF
-	-	TRBV11-2	TRBJ2-1	TGTGCCAGCACCCTCCGGACCGATACAATTGATGAGCAGTTCTTC	CASTLRTDTIDEQFF
TRBD2	-	TRBV20-1	TRBJ2-5	TGCAGTGCCCCGATTCGGGAGGCCCAGTACTTC	CSAPIREAQYF
-	few	TRBV6-1	TRBJ1-2	TGTGCCAGCAGCCGACAGGTGATTGGGTATGGCTACACCTTC	CASSRQVIGYGYTF
-	-	TRBV7-2	TRBJ1-5	TGTGCCAGCAGCTTAGGGGGCGATTATAGCAATCAGCCCCAGCATTTT	CASSLGGDYSNQPQHF
-	-	TRBV7-9	TRBJ2-7	TGTGCCAGCAGCGAAAGGACAGCCTACGAGCAGTACTTC	CASSERTAYEQYF
-	few	TRBV5-5	TRBJ2-1	TGTGCCAGCAGCTCCGACGGAACGAACTACAATGAGCAGTTCTTC	CASSSDGTNYNEQFF
-	few	TRBV3-1	TRBJ2-7	TGTGCCAGCAGCCAACGACATGCCTACGAGCAGTACTTC	CASSQRHAYEQYF
-	-	TRBV20-1	TRBJ1-3	TGCAGTGCCCTTCCCTCCGCTGACGGCGGAAACACCATATATTTT	CSALPSADGGNTIYF
-	few	TRBV9	TRBJ2-5	TGTGCCAGCAGCGTAGGAGCTAGCTTGGGGTCAGAGACCCAGTACTTC	CASSVGASLGSETQYF
-	few	TRBV7-2	TRBJ2-4	TGTGCCAGCAGCCTACAGGGAGTTAGGAACATTCAGTACTTC	CASSLQGVRNIQYF
-	-	TRBV7-2	TRBJ1-2	TGTGCCAGCAGCCCCCGTGCCCTAGCTAACTATGGCTACACCTTC	CASSPRALANYGYTF
-	-	TRBV29-1	TRBJ1-1	TGCAGCGTTGGAGCCCGGAGGGCTGAAGCTTTCTTT	CSVGARRAEAFF
-	many	TRBV5-1	TRBJ2-1	TGCGCCAGCAGCTTGGGGGCCGCCTCAAGCTCCTACAATGAGCAGTTCTTC	CASSLGAASSSYNEQFF
-	-	TRBV18	TRBJ2-3	TGTGCCAGCTCACCCGACGGAGCGGCTGCAGATACGCAGTATTTT	CASSPDGAAADTQYF
-	few	TRBV9	TRBJ1-2	TGTGCCAGCAGCGCCCAGGATTATGCCTACACCTTC	CASSAQDYAYTF
-	few	TRBV5-1	TRBJ2-1	TGCGCCAGCAGCTTGGGTTCGGGCTGGAGCTCCTACAATGAGCAGTTCTTC	CASSLGSGWSSYNEQFF
-	many	TRBV20-1	TRBJ1-1	TGCAGTGCTTATGACACAAGGAGGTCCACATGGAACACTGAAGCTTTCTTT	CSAYDTRRSTWNTEAFF
TRBD2	many	TRBV24-1	TRBJ2-3	TGTGCCACCAGTGCGTCGGGAGGGCGAGGCACAGATACGCAGTATTTT	CATSASGGRGTDTQYF
-	-	TRBV12-3/TRBV12-4	TRBJ1-2	TGTGCCAGCGGGCGGCACTATGGCTACACCTTC	CASGRHYGYTF
-	-	TRBV5-1	TRBJ1-4	TGCGCCAGCAGCTTGGCGCGGCAAGATAATGAAAAACTGTTTTTT	CASSLARQDNEKLFF
TRBD1	-	TRBV7-8	TRBJ2-1	TGTGCCAGCGTTACCTTGGGCGGGACAGGGGGCATGTATGAGCAGTTCTTC	CASVTLGGTGGMYEQFF
-	few	TRBV3-1	TRBJ2-7	TGTGCCAGCAGCTCGCAGGGACCGGAGCAGTACTTC	CASSSQGPEQYF
-	many	TRBV6-1	TRBJ1-1	TGTGCCAGCACCAACCGGGGGAAGAACACTGAAGCTTTCTTT	CASTNRGKNTEAFF
-	few	TRBV24-1	TRBJ2-3	TGTGCCACCGGGGATGGAAGCACAGATACGCAGTATTTT	CATGDGSTDTQYF
-	few	TRBV4-3	TRBJ2-6	TGCGCCAGCAGCCAACAGGCCTCTGGGGCCAACGTCCTGACTTTC	CASSQQASGANVLTF
TRBD2	-	TRBV11-2	TRBJ2-1	TGTGCCAGCAGCCGGACTAGGCGCTATGAGCAGTTCTTC	CASSRTRRYEQFF
-	few	TRBV20-1	TRBJ2-7	TGCAGTGCATCGGACTTGAGCTCCTACGAGCAGTACTTC	CSASDLSSYEQYF
-	many	TRBV25-1	TRBJ1-5	TGTGCCAGCAGTGATGCAGGACATCAGCCCCAGCATTTT	CASSDAGHQPQHF